This TCR beta chain emerged from a study of blood T cells in healthy people across ages. With V trimmed by 0 bases and J by 0 bases, 3 bases remained unmatched. Germline V gives CDR1 MNHEY, CDR2 SVGEGT. The CDR3 has 17 amino acids. For the second PCR, which ran for roughly 6 to 12 cycles, a sample-barcoded 5' primer and a J-beta primer mix were used. TCRdb reprocessed the 5' RACE reads with MiXCR, giving one entry per CDR3 protein. The table shows around 1,600,000 distinct CDR3 sequences, with approximately 42% occurring only once. Specimen: blood. The clonotype originates from a woman aged 18-29 years in good health. This chain uses TRBV6-2 or TRBV6-3 with TRBJ2-7; TRBD2 matches 12 bases. The chain's CDR3 is CASSYSTSGGISYEQYF. As DNA, the CDR3 is TGTGCCAGCAGTTACTCAACTAGCGGGGGGATCTCCTACGAGCAGTACTTC.